These T cell receptor beta chains were read from a single sample in a study of shared clonotypes between healthy human individuals. Assay: immunoSEQ multiplex PCR; the TCRdb copy retains only in-frame clones and omits some. The sample has approximately 710,000 clones, about nine tenths seen once. The sample taken for sequencing was memory CD8+ T cells from PBMCs. These receptors all come from a man aged 18 to 30 in good health. Some clones in this sample may be carry-over from other donors' samples. The CDR3 runs from the conserved cysteine through the conserved F or W. A D gene is named only where the DNA matches it firmly. A row's size may be missing; if present it is once, few, many or a size class.

>-|14|TRBJ1-5|TRBV7-8|-
CASSLVRSDQPQHF
TGTGCCAGCAGCTTAGTCCGGTCGGATCAGCCCCAGCATTTT
>-|17|TRBJ2-5|TRBV4-1|-
CASSQAGSRQYQETQYF
TGCGCCAGCAGCCAAGCTGGCAGCAGGCAGTACCAAGAGACCCAGTACTTC
>TRBD1|15|TRBJ2-7|TRBV6-5|-
CASSYEGTGIYEQYF
TGTGCCAGCAGTTACGAGGGGACAGGTATCTACGAGCAGTACTTC
>-|16|TRBJ1-5|TRBV6-7|-
CASSYSEGYSNQPQHF
TGTGCCAGCAGTTACTCCGAGGGCTATAGCAATCAGCCCCAGCATTTT
>-|16|TRBJ2-7|TRBV30|-
CAWSVPLTALSYEQYF
TGTGCCTGGAGTGTACCCTTGACAGCCCTGTCCTACGAGCAGTACTTC
>TRBD1|14|TRBJ2-1|TRBV7-9|-
CASSSPGQGGWKFF
TGTGCCAGCAGCTCCCCGGGACAGGGAGGGTGGAAGTTCTTC
>TRBD1|15|TRBJ2-2|TRBV19|medium-sized
CASRMTGTNTGELFF
TGTGCCAGTAGGATGACAGGGACGAACACCGGGGAGCTGTTTTTT
>TRBD1|15|TRBJ2-3|TRBV7-9|-
CASSFGTGSTDTQYF
TGTGCCAGCAGCTTCGGGACAGGGAGCACAGATACGCAGTATTTT
>TRBD2|14|TRBJ2-7|TRBV28|-
CASSFNSGSGEQYF
TGTGCCAGCAGTTTTAATAGCGGGAGTGGGGAGCAGTACTTC
>-|15|TRBJ2-2|TRBV9|-
CASSVGRGLTGELFF
TGTGCCAGCAGCGTAGGGAGGGGTCTAACCGGGGAGCTGTTTTTT
>TRBD1|14|TRBJ2-7|TRBV7-2|few
CASSLAGQGPEQYF
TGTGCCAGCAGCTTAGCGGGACAGGGCCCCGAGCAGTACTTC
>TRBD1|16|TRBJ1-2|TRBV7-9|-
CASSFIQTGVGYGYTF
TGTGCCAGCAGCTTTATACAGACAGGGGTAGGCTATGGCTACACCTTC
>-|13|TRBJ1-2|TRBV9|-
CASSILPGYGYTF
TGTGCCAGCAGCATTCTGCCGGGCTATGGCTACACCTTC
>-|12|TRBJ1-2|TRBV27|few
CASRTGFYGYTF
TGTGCCAGCAGAACTGGGTTTTATGGCTACACCTTC
>TRBD1|16|TRBJ2-3|TRBV7-6|-
CASSPSGTGRGDTQYF
TGTGCCAGCAGTCCGTCCGGGACAGGGCGTGGAGATACGCAGTATTTT
>-|12|TRBJ1-2|TRBV4-2|-
CASSRDARGYTF
TGTGCCAGCAGCCGGGATGCCCGAGGCTACACCTTC
>-|18|TRBJ2-1|TRBV4-2|-
CASSQDPDRDFAYNEQFF
TGTGCCAGCAGCCAAGACCCCGACCGGGACTTCGCCTACAATGAGCAGTTCTTC
>-|15|TRBJ1-1|TRBV4-3|once
CASSQDSGVLSEAFF
TGCGCCAGCAGCCAAGACTCGGGGGTTCTGAGCGAAGCTTTCTTT
>TRBD2|14|TRBJ2-7|TRBV5-8|-
CASSFGRYTYEQYF
TGTGCCAGCAGCTTCGGGAGGTACACCTACGAGCAGTACTTC
>TRBD1|15|TRBJ2-7|TRBV5-1|-
CASSLSQGATYEQYF
TGCGCCAGCAGCTTGTCACAGGGGGCGACCTACGAGCAGTACTTC
>-|14|TRBJ2-1|TRBV28|-
CASSLLGGYNEQFF
TGTGCCAGCAGTTTATTGGGCGGGTACAATGAGCAGTTCTTC
>TRBD1|16|TRBJ2-1|TRBV19|once
CASRAPDRGLFNEQFF
TGTGCCAGTAGAGCCCCAGACAGGGGGCTTTTTAATGAGCAGTTCTTC
>-|16|TRBJ1-2|TRBV9|-
CASSLNRENVSYGYTF
TGTGCCAGCAGCCTAAACAGGGAAAACGTGTCTTATGGCTACACCTTC
>TRBD1|15|TRBJ2-3|TRBV28|-
CASSPGQGASDTQYF
TGTGCCAGCAGCCCAGGACAGGGGGCTTCAGATACGCAGTATTTT
>TRBD1|17|TRBJ2-1|TRBV11-2|-
CASSNPRQGMGYNEQFF
TGTGCCAGCAGCAACCCCCGACAGGGGATGGGTTACAATGAGCAGTTCTTC
>-|14|TRBJ1-2|TRBV29-1|-
CSVLRDMGTHGYTF
TGCAGCGTGCTCCGGGACATGGGAACTCATGGCTACACCTTC
>-|16|TRBJ2-2|TRBV11-1|-
CASNLGDGGPPGELFF
TGTGCCAGCAACCTTGGGGATGGGGGGCCTCCCGGGGAGCTGTTTTTT
>-|15|TRBJ2-7|TRBV28|-
CASSSHPGPGDEQYF
TGTGCCAGCAGTTCCCACCCGGGACCCGGGGACGAGCAGTACTTC
>-|14|TRBJ1-4|TRBV6-1|-
CASSVLATNEKLFF
TGTGCCAGCAGTGTTCTGGCAACTAATGAAAAACTGTTTTTT
>TRBD1|20|TRBJ2-7|TRBV7-8|-
CASSLALYPPGTGSSYEQYF
TGTGCCAGCAGCTTAGCGCTTTACCCCCCCGGGACAGGGAGCTCCTACGAGCAGTACTTC
>-|17|TRBJ2-1|TRBV9|-
CASSPTNLRMGYNEQFF
TGTGCCAGCAGCCCTACAAACCTCAGGATGGGGTACAATGAGCAGTTCTTC
>TRBD2|15|TRBJ2-1|TRBV9|-
CASSPPSGKPNEQFF
TGTGCCAGCAGCCCCCCTAGCGGGAAACCCAATGAGCAGTTCTTC
>TRBD2|19|TRBJ2-3|TRBV7-3|-
CASSLIGILAGPPGNTQYF
TGTGCCAGCAGCTTAATTGGGATCCTAGCGGGGCCCCCCGGAAATACGCAGTATTTT
>TRBD1|18|TRBJ2-3|TRBV7-2|-
CASSLALTGQGAADTQYF
TGTGCCAGCAGCTTAGCGCTGACGGGACAGGGGGCCGCAGATACGCAGTATTTT
>-|16|TRBJ2-7|TRBV19|-
CASSLSPTRTSYEQYF
TGTGCCAGTAGTCTATCCCCGACGAGGACCTCCTACGAGCAGTACTTC
>-|13|TRBJ2-1|TRBV7-9|-
CASSPENYNEQFF
TGTGCCAGCAGCCCGGAGAACTACAATGAGCAGTTCTTC
>-|16|TRBJ1-2|TRBV7-9|-
CASSSLGPAKSYGYTF
TGTGCCAGCAGCTCATTAGGACCCGCAAAGTCCTATGGCTACACCTTC
>-|13|TRBJ1-1|TRBV11-2|once
CASSPGPNTEAFF
TGTGCCAGCAGCCCCGGACCAAACACTGAAGCTTTCTTT
>-|12|TRBJ2-7|TRBV7-9|-
CASSAQSYEQYF
TGTGCCAGCAGCGCCCAGAGCTACGAGCAGTACTTC
>-|16|TRBJ2-1|TRBV11-2|-
CASSSGRRSSYNEQFF
TGTGCCAGCAGCTCGGGACGCCGGAGCTCCTACAATGAGCAGTTCTTC
>-|17|TRBJ2-1|TRBV28|-
CASSRPPGRQPGNEQFF
TGTGCCAGCAGTAGGCCCCCCGGGCGCCAACCCGGCAATGAGCAGTTCTTC
>-|16|TRBJ2-2|TRBV27|-
CALNMLAAANTGELFF
TGTGCTCTCAACATGCTCGCGGCTGCGAACACCGGGGAGCTGTTTTTT
>-|13|TRBJ2-7|TRBV29-1|-
CSVVTGLSYEQYF
TGCAGCGTTGTTACGGGACTCTCCTACGAGCAGTACTTC
>-|13|TRBJ2-2|TRBV27|-
CASSPFRAGELFF
TGTGCCAGCAGTCCATTCCGAGCCGGGGAGCTGTTTTTT
>TRBD2|15|TRBJ2-7|TRBV27|once
CASSPGLATLYEQYF
TGTGCTAGCAGTCCGGGACTAGCGACCCTCTACGAGCAGTACTTC
>-|16|TRBJ1-1|TRBV7-9|-
CASSSRIGTRATEAFF
TGTGCCAGCAGCTCCCGAATCGGGACAAGGGCGACTGAAGCTTTCTTT
>-|13|TRBJ1-5|TRBV4-1|-
CASSRIEDQPQHF
TGCGCCAGCAGCCGTATCGAAGATCAGCCCCAGCATTTT
>-|14|TRBJ1-1|TRBV12-5|-
CASGLGVVGQEAFF
TGTGCTAGTGGTTTAGGAGTAGTCGGTCAAGAAGCTTTCTTT
>-|14|TRBJ2-7|TRBV4-3|-
CASSQDEGTDQQYF
TGCGCCAGCAGCCAAGATGAAGGGACCGACCAGCAGTACTTC
>TRBD1|13|TRBJ1-1|TRBV29-1|few
CSGGTGGWNEAFF
TGCAGCGGGGGAACAGGGGGCTGGAATGAAGCTTTCTTT
>-|16|TRBJ2-1|TRBV29-1|once
CSVPAPAGIRGGEQFF
TGCAGCGTGCCCGCCCCGGCGGGAATAAGAGGGGGTGAGCAGTTCTTC
>-|14|TRBJ1-5|TRBV9|-
CASSVGRSNQPQHF
TGTGCCAGCAGCGTAGGACGGAGCAATCAGCCCCAGCATTTT
>-|13|TRBJ2-7|TRBV6-1|few
CASSHGGLYEQYF
TGTGCCAGCAGCCACGGGGGCCTTTACGAGCAGTACTTC
>-|15|TRBJ1-5|TRBV5-8|once
CASSPRDLSNQPQHF
TGTGCCAGCAGCCCACGGGACCTGAGCAATCAGCCCCAGCATTTT